This section outlines one T cell receptor beta chain sequence together with its context. MiXCR, applied by TCRdb to the 5' RACE reads, yields one record per CDR3 protein. The sample consists of 45,000 to 65,000 distinct CDR3 sequences, more than 6.5% of them appearing once. This specimen comes from a study of T cells after yellow fever vaccination. Study-wide findings and caveats: Post-booster samples contained most primary-vaccination clones (around 95% CD4, about 85% CD8). Among all clonotypes, a small share was observed in both CD4 and CD8 compartments. Highly abundant clonotypes carried over from the bulk population could end up in FACS-sorted repertoires as contaminants.

Here the sequenced sample was CD8+ T cells not binding an NS4B(214-222) dextramer, sorted from PBMCs, taken about 41 days after the first yellow fever vaccination. The receptor was derived from a man aged 18-30 years who received the YFV17D yellow fever vaccine.

The CDR3, as DNA: TGTGCCAGCAGCTTGGAGGACGGGCTGAATGAGCAGTTCTTC. Amino acids: CASSLEDGLNEQFF. The chain links TRBV7-9 to TRBJ2-1, with D possibly TRBD2 on 5 matching bases. The CDR3 sequence is 14 residues long. V lost 3 bases and J lost 7, with 13 bases in between. Germline V gene data show CDR1 as SEHNR and CDR2 as FQNEAQ (reference sequence).